The sequence of this T cell receptor beta chain was determined in a study of beta chain features in type 1 diabetes. The V end lost 3 bases, the J end lost 6 bases, and 12 bases lay between the germline ends. The CDR3 length is 14 residues. The V gene's germline CDR1 is MDHEN and CDR2 SYDVKM. The isolated RNA, all of it, was reverse transcribed, so expressed TCRB transcripts were what got sequenced. Only in-frame clones appear in the TCRdb table, and some are missing; sequencing was by immunoSEQ multiplex PCR. The table shows around 150,000 clones, with roughly 9% occurring only once. This clone was detected a few times. Its antigen is unknown. The study, taken as a whole, reports: Significant though moderate, a shortening of TCRB CDR3s appeared in all four CD4+ subsets of Type 1 diabetes patients.

The V and J genes are TRBV28 and TRBJ1-5, with D possibly being TRBD1 (6 bases). The clonotype was recovered from a woman in her 30s with type 1 diabetes. Sequenced material: central memory CD4+ T cells from blood. CDR3 in DNA: TGTGCCAGCAGTTTCCTTCAGGGGCCTCAGCCCCAGCATTTT. Translating it yields CASSFLQGPQPQHF.